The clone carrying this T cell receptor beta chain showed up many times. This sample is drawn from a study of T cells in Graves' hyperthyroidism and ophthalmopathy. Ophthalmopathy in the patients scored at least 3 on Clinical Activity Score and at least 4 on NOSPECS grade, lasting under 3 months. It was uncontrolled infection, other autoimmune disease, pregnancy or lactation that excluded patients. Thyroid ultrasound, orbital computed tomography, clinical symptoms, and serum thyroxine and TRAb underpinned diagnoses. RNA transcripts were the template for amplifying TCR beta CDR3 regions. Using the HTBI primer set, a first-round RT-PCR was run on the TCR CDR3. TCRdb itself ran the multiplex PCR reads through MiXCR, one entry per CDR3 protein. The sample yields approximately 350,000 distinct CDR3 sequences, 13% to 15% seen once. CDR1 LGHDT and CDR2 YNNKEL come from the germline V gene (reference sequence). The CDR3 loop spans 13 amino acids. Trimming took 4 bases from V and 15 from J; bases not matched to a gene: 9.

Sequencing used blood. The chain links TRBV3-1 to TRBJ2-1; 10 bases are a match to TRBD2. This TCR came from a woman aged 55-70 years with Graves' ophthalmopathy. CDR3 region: CASSPVLAGMVFF. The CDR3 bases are TGTGCCAGCAGCCCGGTACTAGCGGGGATGGTGTTCTTC.